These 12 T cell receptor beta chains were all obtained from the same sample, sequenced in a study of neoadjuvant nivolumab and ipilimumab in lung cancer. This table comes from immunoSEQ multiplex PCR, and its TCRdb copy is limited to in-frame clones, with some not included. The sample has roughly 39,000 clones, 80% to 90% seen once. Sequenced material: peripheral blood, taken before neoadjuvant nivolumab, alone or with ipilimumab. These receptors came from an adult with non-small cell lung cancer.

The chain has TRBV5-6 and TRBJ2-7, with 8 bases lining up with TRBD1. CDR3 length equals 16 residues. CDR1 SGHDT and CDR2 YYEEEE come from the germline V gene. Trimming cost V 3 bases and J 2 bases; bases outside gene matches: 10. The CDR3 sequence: CASSSQWGTGTYEQYF. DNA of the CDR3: TGTGCCAGCAGCTCGCAGTGGGGGACAGGAACCTACGAGCAGTACTTC.

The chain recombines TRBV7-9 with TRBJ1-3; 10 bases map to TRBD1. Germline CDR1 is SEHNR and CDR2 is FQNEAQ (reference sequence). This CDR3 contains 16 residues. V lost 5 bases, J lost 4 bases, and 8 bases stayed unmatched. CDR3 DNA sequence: TGTGCCAGCAGCCCCGGGACAGGGGCTGGGGGAAACACCATATATTTT. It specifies CASSPGTGAGGNTIYF.

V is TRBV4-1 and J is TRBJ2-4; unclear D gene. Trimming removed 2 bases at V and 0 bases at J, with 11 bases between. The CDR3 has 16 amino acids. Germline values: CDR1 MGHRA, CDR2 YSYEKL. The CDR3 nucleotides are TGCGCCAGCAGCCAAATGGACGGAGTAGCCAAAAACATTCAGTACTTC. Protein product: CASSQMDGVAKNIQYF.

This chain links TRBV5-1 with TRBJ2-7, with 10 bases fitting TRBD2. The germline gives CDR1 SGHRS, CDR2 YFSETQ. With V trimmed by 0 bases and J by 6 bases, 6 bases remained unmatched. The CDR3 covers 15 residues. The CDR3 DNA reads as TGCGCCAGCAGCTTGGCCCTAGCGGGAGTCACCGAGCAGTACTTC. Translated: CASSLALAGVTEQYF. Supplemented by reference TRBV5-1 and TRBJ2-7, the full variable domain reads KAGVTQTPRYLIKTRGQQVTLSCSPISGHRSVSWYQQTPGQGLQFLFEYFSETQRNKGNFPGRFSGRQFSNSRSEMNVSTLELGDSALYLCASSLALAGVTEQYFGPGTRLTVT.

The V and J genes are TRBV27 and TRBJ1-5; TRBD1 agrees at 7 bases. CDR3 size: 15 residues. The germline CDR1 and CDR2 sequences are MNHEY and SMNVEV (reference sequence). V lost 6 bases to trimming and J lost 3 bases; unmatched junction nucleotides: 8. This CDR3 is CASSNRGQHNQPQHF. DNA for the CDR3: TGTGCCAGCAGCAACCGGGGACAGCACAATCAGCCCCAGCATTTT.

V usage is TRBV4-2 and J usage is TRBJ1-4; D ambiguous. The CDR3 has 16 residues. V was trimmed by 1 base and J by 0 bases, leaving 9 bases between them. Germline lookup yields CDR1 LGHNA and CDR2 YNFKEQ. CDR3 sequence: CASSQGRGTTNEKLFF. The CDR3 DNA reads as TGTGCCAGCAGCCAAGGACGCGGGACAACTAATGAAAAACTGTTTTTT.

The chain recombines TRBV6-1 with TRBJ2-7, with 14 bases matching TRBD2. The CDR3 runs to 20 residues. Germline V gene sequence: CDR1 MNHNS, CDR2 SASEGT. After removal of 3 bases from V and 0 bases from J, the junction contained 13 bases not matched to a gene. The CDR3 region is CASSEKGLAGGPPLSYEQYF. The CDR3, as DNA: TGTGCCAGCAGTGAGAAAGGACTAGCGGGAGGTCCTCCCCTCTCCTACGAGCAGTACTTC.

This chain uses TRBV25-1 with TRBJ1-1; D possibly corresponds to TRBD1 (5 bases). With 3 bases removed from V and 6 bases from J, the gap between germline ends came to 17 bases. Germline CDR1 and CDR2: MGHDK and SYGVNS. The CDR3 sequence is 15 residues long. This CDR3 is CASSEPRDGLPEAFF. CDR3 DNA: TGTGCCAGCAGTGAGCCAAGGGACGGACTCCCTGAAGCTTTCTTT.

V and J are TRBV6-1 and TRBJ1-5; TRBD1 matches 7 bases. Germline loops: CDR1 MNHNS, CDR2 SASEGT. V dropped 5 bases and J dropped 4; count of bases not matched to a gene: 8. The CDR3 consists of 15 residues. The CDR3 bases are TGTGCCAGCAGTCCCTACGGGACAGCGAATCAGCCCCAGCATTTT. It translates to CASSPYGTANQPQHF.

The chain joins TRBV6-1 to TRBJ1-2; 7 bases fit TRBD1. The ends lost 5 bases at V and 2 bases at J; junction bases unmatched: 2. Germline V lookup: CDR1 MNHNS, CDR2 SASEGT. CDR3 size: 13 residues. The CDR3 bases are TGTGCCAGCAGTCTGACAGGGAACTATGGCTACACCTTC. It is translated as CASSLTGNYGYTF.

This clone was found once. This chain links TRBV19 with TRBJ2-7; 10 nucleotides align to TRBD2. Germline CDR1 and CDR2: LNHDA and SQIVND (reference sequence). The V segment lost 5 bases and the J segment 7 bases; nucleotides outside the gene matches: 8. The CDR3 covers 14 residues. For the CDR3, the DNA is TGTGCCAGTAGTCTCAAGGGACTAGCGCATGAGCAGTACTTC. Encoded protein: CASSLKGLAHEQYF.

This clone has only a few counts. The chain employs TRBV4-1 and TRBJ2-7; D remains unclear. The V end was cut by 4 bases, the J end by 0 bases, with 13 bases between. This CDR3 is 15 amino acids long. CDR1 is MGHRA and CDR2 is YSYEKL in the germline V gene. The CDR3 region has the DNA TGCGCCAGCAGCCGGGCCACTACGAGCTCCTACGAGCAGTACTTC. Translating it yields CASSRATTSSYEQYF.